Each of the 9 T cell receptor beta chains below was sequenced from the same sample in a study of shared clonotypes between healthy human individuals. Profiling relied on immunoSEQ multiplex PCR, and the TCRdb table lists in-frame clones only, not all of them. This sample has about half a million clones, with approximately 80% found just once. The specimen was PBMCs. The receptors were gathered from a woman between 40 and 50 years old in good health. Some clones in this sample may be carry-over from other donors' samples.

J is TRBJ2-5 and V is TRBV28; 13 bases are a match to TRBD2. This CDR3 comprises 15 residues. Trimming removed 5 bases from V and 4 bases from J; junction bases left unmatched: 4. Germline CDR1 is MDHEN and CDR2 is SYDVKM. CDR3 nucleotides: TGTGCCAGCAGTCAAAGACTAGCGGGAGGAGAGACCCAGTACTTC. Protein: CASSQRLAGGETQYF.

The rearrangement uses TRBV5-1 and TRBJ1-1, with D perhaps TRBD1 (5 bases). The CDR3 runs 14 residues. The germline V and J ends were trimmed by 0 bases and 4 bases, with 10 bases remaining between them. CDR1 and CDR2 (germline): SGHRS, YFSETQ. CDR3 DNA: TGCGCCAGCAGCTTGGCAGGGTGGAGCACTGAAGCTTTCTTT. This gives the protein CASSLAGWSTEAFF.

J is TRBJ2-1 and V is TRBV2; D may be TRBD2 (6 bases). CDR3 size: 11 residues. V was pared by 4 bases and J by 8 bases, with 6 bases between. CDR1 is SNHLY, CDR2 FYNNEI, per germline. The DNA for the CDR3 is TGTGCCAGCAGTGTAGCGGATGAGCAGTTCTTC. Translating it yields CASSVADEQFF.

V and J are TRBV9 and TRBJ2-2, with D unclear. CDR3 length: 13 amino acids. Trimming took 0 bases from V and 3 from J, leaving 3 bases between them. The germline V gene has CDR1 SGDLS and CDR2 YYNGEE. The CDR3 protein is CASSVADTGELFF. Written as DNA, the CDR3 is TGTGCCAGCAGCGTAGCGGACACCGGGGAGCTGTTTTTT.

The J gene is TRBJ1-3, the V gene TRBV9; no clear D gene. Trimming pared 0 bases from V and 1 base from J, leaving 11 bases between. The germline V gene encodes CDR1 SGDLS and CDR2 YYNGEE. The CDR3 is made up of 16 amino acids. The CDR3 DNA reads TGTGCCAGCAGCGTAGCGATGGTGGCATCTGGAAACACCATATATTTT. This codes for CASSVAMVASGNTIYF.

Comments on this clone: Other DNA variants within this sample encode the same CDR3. The chain couples TRBV7-2 to TRBJ2-4, with 8 bases lining up with TRBD1. V lost 3 bases to trimming and J lost 6 bases; unmatched junction nucleotides: 7. CDR1 is SGHTA, CDR2 FQGNSA, per germline. There are 15 residues in the CDR3. DNA of the CDR3: TGTGCCAGCAGCTTGGTGGGAGGACAGGGAAACATTCAGTACTTC. Encoded protein: CASSLVGGQGNIQYF.

A word on this clone: This may stem from a read error, because a much larger clone lies one nucleotide away. V is TRBV7-9 and J is TRBJ2-1; the D gene could be TRBD1 or TRBD2 (5 bases each). The CDR3 is made up of 13 amino acids. Germline CDR1 is SEHNR and CDR2 is FQNEAQ (reference sequence). The germline V and J ends were trimmed by 1 base and 6 bases, with 7 bases remaining between them. The CDR3 region is CASSLGGSNEQFF. The CDR3 bases are TGTGCCAGCAGCTTAGGGGGGAGCAATGAGCAGTTCTTC.

A note on this clone: A single base separates this from a much larger clone, so it may be a read error. This chain joins TRBV5-4 and TRBJ2-1, with D perhaps TRBD2 (6 bases). Trimming took off 0 bases at V and 8 bases at J, with 12 bases between the two ends. Germline V gives CDR1 SGHNT, CDR2 YYREEE (reference sequence). CDR3 length: 14 amino acids. The CDR3 region is CASSLAGGTHEQFF. Here the CDR3 DNA reads TGTGCCAGCAGCTTGGCGGGTGGGACTCATGAGCAGTTCTTC.

The rearrangement uses TRBV27 and TRBJ1-4, with 9 bases aligning to TRBD1. V trimming: 5 bases; J trimming: 0 bases; junction bases outside the gene matches: 7. CDR3 length: 17 residues. Germline V CDR1 and CDR2: MNHEY, SMNVEV (reference sequence). The CDR3 DNA reads TGTGCCAGCAGTGCCGGGACAGGGCTCGCAACTAATGAAAAACTGTTTTTT. It specifies CASSAGTGLATNEKLFF. Supplemented by reference TRBV27 and TRBJ1-4, the full variable domain reads EAQVTQNPRYLITVTGKKLTVTCSQNMNHEYMSWYRQDPGLGLRQIYYSMNVEVTDKGDVPEGYKVSRKEKRNFPLILESPSPNQTSLYFCASSAGTGLATNEKLFFGSGTQLSVL.